In this sample, the clone carrying this T cell receptor (beta chain) turned up a few times. Its antigen remains unknown. CDR1 and CDR2 from the germline V gene are SQVTM and ANQGSEA. With 6 bases removed from V and 5 bases from J, the gap between germline ends came to 7 bases. The CDR3 is 10 residues long. TCRdb re-called the 5' RACE reads with MiXCR, one entry per CDR3 protein. The sample gives approximately 300,000 distinct CDR3 sequences, 8.5% to 9.5% of which show up once; approximately 6.5% is in the top ten. These data come from a study of identical twins. General study results and limits: Abundant beta clonotypes from cord blood had fewer insertions, unlike memory repertoires, which showed none.

No donor was unhealthy or non-Caucasian. These records were also assigned to another study, of yellow fever vaccine responses in identical twins.

Sequencing was done on a sample of CD8+ T cells sorted from blood. V gene TRBV29-1 combines with J gene TRBJ2-5; no clear D. This clonotype was sampled from a young woman in good health. CDR3 sequence reads: CSVNGETQYF. The CDR3 DNA is TGCAGCGTGAACGGGGAGACCCAGTACTTC. Drawing the rest from reference TRBV29-1 and TRBJ2-5, the complete variable domain is SAVISQKPSRDICQRGTSLTIQCQVDSQVTMMFWYRQQPGQSLTLIATANQGSEATYESGFVIDKFPISRPNLTFSTLTVSNMSPEDSSIYLCSVNGETQYFGPGTRLLVL.